The sequence of this TCR beta chain was determined in a study of T cell responses to AZD1222 COVID-19 vaccine. The CDR3 has 14 residues. CDR1 and CDR2 (germline): KGHSH, LQKENI. The V and J ends lost 3 bases and 2 bases, in that order; junction bases with no gene match: 4. This clone was observed once. Profiling relied on immunoSEQ multiplex PCR, and the TCRdb table lists in-frame clones only, not all of them. The sample gives about 110,000 clones, 70% to 90% of which show up once; approximately 3.5% is in the top ten. Sample: peripheral blood, taken on day 0 of AZD1222 vaccination. This rearrangement joins TRBV18 to TRBJ2-7, with 7 bases matching TRBD2. The origin of this receptor is an adult in good health. CDR3 sequence: CASSPGGSTYEQYF. The DNA of the CDR3 is TGTGCCAGCTCACCGGGGGGGAGTACCTACGAGCAGTACTTC.